Sequencing of this TCR beta chain was carried out in a study of cytomegalovirus exposure and HLA in healthy donors. At the level of the study: About 85 million unique TCRs from HLA-typed donors were held in an early release of data. Genotyping showed 70% to 90% of approximately 430 donors falling in the Caucasian-associated ancestry cluster.

A remark on this clone: Its antigen is not identified.

Study findings and constraints: 164 TCR beta chains were listed as cytomegalovirus-associated. Segments of the TCR beta V type were, in most cases, productive about 90% or about 30% of the time in an earlier analysis.

60 Vbeta and 13 Jbeta primers were used in PCR. The assay was immunoSEQ multiplex PCR, and TCRdb's table has in-frame clones only and misses some. The sample carries more than 150,000 clones, 60% to 85% recorded once. Germline CDR1 SGHVS, CDR2 FQNEAQ. This CDR3 has 17 amino acids. Trimming took 5 bases from V and 6 from J; bases not matched to a gene: 19. The sequencing sample was made of PBMCs. V is TRBV7-8 and J is TRBJ2-7, with 7 nucleotides matching TRBD2. The clonotype comes from a girl under 18 in good health and CMV-seropositive. In DNA form, the CDR3 reads TGTGCCAGCAGCCAACGCCCTGGGACTACTGTGCTCTCCGAGCAGTACTTC. Translated: CASSQRPGTTVLSEQYF.